The 29 T cell receptor beta chains reported below all come from one sample, sequenced in a study of T cells in localized non-small cell lung cancer. The method was immunoSEQ multiplex PCR; TCRdb's version includes in-frame clones alone and lacks a portion of them. Among about 21,000 clones listed, roughly 86% were seen once. The sample in question was peripheral blood mononuclear cells, obtained before any cancer treatment. These receptors were collected from a male donor older than 55 with stage II lung adenocarcinoma.

The chain couples TRBV4-2 to TRBJ1-1, with TRBD1 matching 8 bases. Losses at the gene ends were 4 bases for V and 0 bases for J; bases not matched to a gene: 4. Germline CDR1 LGHNA, CDR2 YNFKEQ. The CDR3 has 15 residues. This CDR3 reads CASSRGTGLNTEAFF. In nucleotides, the CDR3 is TGTGCCAGCAGCCGGGGGACAGGTTTGAACACTGAAGCTTTCTTT.

The chain carries TRBV6-6 and TRBJ1-6, with D possibly being TRBD1 (5 bases). The CDR3 covers 14 residues. Trimming removed 6 bases from V and 5 bases from J, with 11 bases in between. The germline V gene encodes CDR1 MNHNY and CDR2 SVGAGI (reference sequence). In nucleotides, the CDR3 is TGTGCCAGCAGGGACGGGGGGGATAATTCACCCCTCCACTTT. This codes for CASRDGGDNSPLHF.

J is TRBJ1-2 and V is TRBV6-1; no definite D call. The CDR3 has 10 residues. The V and J ends lost 1 base and 13 bases respectively, with 7 bases between them. CDR1 and CDR2 from the germline V gene are MNHNS and SASEGT. The CDR3 protein is CASSEGSRTF. CDR3 in DNA: TGTGCCAGCAGTGAAGGGAGTCGCACCTTC.

The DNA for the CDR3 is TGCAGCGTTGGGGGAGGGGACAGGGACTATGGCTACACCTTC. It encodes CSVGGGDRDYGYTF. This chain links TRBV29-1 with TRBJ1-2; 9 bases are a match to TRBD1. Losses at the gene ends were 4 bases for V and 3 bases for J; bases not matched to a gene: 6. The CDR3 consists of 14 residues. The germline V gene has CDR1 SQVTM and CDR2 ANQGSEA.

This chain joins TRBV29-1 and TRBJ2-3, with unresolved D. The CDR3 length is 11 residues. V gave up 6 bases and J gave up 5 bases, with 9 bases separating them. Germline CDR1 reads SQVTM; CDR2 reads ANQGSEA. This CDR3 reads CSVTALDTQYF. CDR3 nucleotides: TGCAGCGTCACGGCCCTAGATACGCAGTATTTT.

The chain links TRBV4-1 to TRBJ2-1; 9 nucleotides match TRBD2. Germline trimming cut 2 bases from V and 8 bases from J; bases unmatched to any gene: 4. The CDR3 length is 14 residues. Germline V gives CDR1 MGHRA, CDR2 YSYEKL. The CDR3 loop is CASSQLAGTDEQFF. The DNA for the CDR3 is TGCGCCAGCAGCCAACTAGCGGGAACCGATGAGCAGTTCTTC.

Notes on this clone: The same CDR3 also results from other DNA sequences found in this sample. This chain joins TRBV7-3 and TRBJ1-2, with a weak D call TRBD1 (6 bases). The CDR3 spans 15 residues. The V gene lost 4 bases and the J gene lost 3 bases, with 15 bases spanning the gap. Germline CDR1 and CDR2: SGHTA and FQGTGA. This chain's CDR3 is CASSSGRGADYGYTF. As DNA, the CDR3 is TGTGCCAGCAGCTCCGGTCGGGGGGCCGACTATGGCTACACCTTC.

This clone was detected a few times. The chain links TRBV6-1 to TRBJ2-5; D gene ambiguous. The CDR3 contains 14 residues. The germline gives CDR1 MNHNS, CDR2 SASEGT. Trimming removed 4 bases at V and 1 base at J, with 10 bases between. In DNA form, the CDR3 reads TGTGCCAGCAGTGCTGTCGGTCGCCAAGAGACCCAGTACTTC. Its translation: CASSAVGRQETQYF.

The chain couples TRBV10-3 to TRBJ2-7; 9 bases line up with TRBD2. V lost 3 bases to trimming and J lost 6 bases; unmatched junction nucleotides: 6. Germline V lookup: CDR1 ENHRY, CDR2 SYGVKD. The CDR3 loop spans 14 amino acids. CDR3 sequence reads: CAISDPSGNAEQYF. In DNA form, the CDR3 reads TGTGCCATCAGTGATCCTAGCGGGAATGCCGAGCAGTACTTC.

This clone appeared a single time. V and J are TRBV5-4 and TRBJ2-2; no firm D call. Germline CDR1 SGHNT, CDR2 YYREEE (reference sequence). CDR3 length equals 14 residues. Trimming took 0 bases from V and 1 from J, leaving 4 bases between them. The chain's CDR3 is CASSLELNTGELFF. DNA of the CDR3: TGTGCCAGCAGCTTGGAGCTGAACACCGGGGAGCTGTTTTTT.

This chain uses TRBV15 with TRBJ2-7; the match to TRBD2 covers 8 bases. V dropped 2 bases and J dropped 1; count of bases not matched to a gene: 4. This CDR3 region has 15 residues. The germline V gene encodes CDR1 LNHNV and CDR2 YYDKDF (reference sequence). The CDR3 spells CATSRSTSGSYEQYF. DNA for the CDR3: TGTGCCACCAGCAGATCTACTAGCGGTTCCTACGAGCAGTACTTC. Complete variable domain (other parts from reference TRBV15 and TRBJ2-7): DAMVIQNPRYQVTQFGKPVTLSCSQTLNHNVMYWYQQKSSQAPKLLFHYYDKDFNNEADTPDNFQSRRPNTSFCFLDIRSPGLGDTAMYLCATSRSTSGSYEQYFGPGTRLTVT.

The V call is TRBV6-4, the J call TRBJ2-7; D perhaps matches TRBD2 (5 bases). The V and J ends lost 7 bases and 4 bases respectively, with 35 bases between them. Germline CDR1 reads MRHNA; CDR2 reads SNTAGT. The CDR3 has 20 amino acids. CDR3 sequence (DNA): TGTGCCAGCATTCAAGAACTCAGCGGCTCCTCAGCCTTCAGGAGGTACGAGCAGTACTTC. Translated: CASIQELSGSSAFRRYEQYF.

This rearrangement joins TRBV11-2 to TRBJ2-7; 7 bases match TRBD1. Per germline, CDR1 SGHAT and CDR2 FQNNGV. The ends lost 3 bases at V and 1 base at J; junction bases unmatched: 9. CDR3 length: 16 residues. CDR3 in amino acids: CASSFLRGRGSYEQYF. In DNA, the CDR3 is TGTGCCAGCAGCTTCCTTCGGGGCAGGGGGTCCTACGAGCAGTACTTC.

This chain uses TRBV5-6 with TRBJ2-7; maybe TRBD2 (5 bases). CDR1 and CDR2 (germline): SGHDT, YYEEEE. The CDR3 is made up of 14 amino acids. V was cut by 6 bases and J by 4 bases, with 17 bases left in between. In DNA form, the CDR3 reads TGTGCCAGCACCAGAGGGATCGGAAGTTACGAGCAGTACTTC. Its translation is CASTRGIGSYEQYF. Full variable domain (missing parts from reference TRBV5-6 and TRBJ2-7): DAGVTQSPTHLIKTRGQQVTLRCSPKSGHDTVSWYQQALGQGPQFIFQYYEEEERQRGNFPDRFSGHQFPNYSSELNVNALLLGDSALYLCASTRGIGSYEQYFGPGTRLTVT.

This clone was detected only a few times. J is TRBJ1-1 and V is TRBV6-4; D not certain. Trimming removed 6 bases from V and 8 bases from J, with 19 bases in between. This CDR3 spans 14 amino acids. Germline V CDR1 and CDR2: MRHNA, SNTAGT. The CDR3 nucleotides read TGTGCCAGCAGCGAAAGCGGGGTTTGGGGAGAAGCTTTCTTT. It encodes CASSESGVWGEAFF.

V gene TRBV19 combines with J gene TRBJ2-2; 9 bases are shared with TRBD2. The CDR3 runs to 15 residues. Germline V lookup: CDR1 LNHDA, CDR2 SQIVND (reference sequence). After removal of 5 bases from V and 4 bases from J, the junction contained 5 bases not matched to a gene. The CDR3 sequence is CASSPRGRGTGELFF. The CDR3 DNA reads TGTGCCAGTAGTCCGCGCGGGAGGGGCACCGGGGAGCTGTTTTTT.

The rearrangement uses TRBV2 and TRBJ1-1; TRBD1 matches 10 bases. Trimming cost V 4 bases and J 4 bases; bases outside gene matches: 0. This CDR3 is 13 amino acids long. CDR1 SNHLY and CDR2 FYNNEI come from the germline V gene. CDR3 coding DNA: TGTGCCAGCAGTGGGGACAGGGGCACTGAAGCTTTCTTT. This gives the protein CASSGDRGTEAFF. Full variable domain (remainder filled in from reference TRBV2 and TRBJ1-1): EPEVTQTPSHQVTQMGQEVILRCVPISNHLYFYWYRQILGQKVEFLVSFYNNEISEKSEIFDDQFSVERPDGSNFTLKIRSTKLEDSAMYFCASSGDRGTEAFFGQGTRLTVV.

The chain combines TRBV4-2 with TRBJ2-4; TRBD2 aligns across 8 bases. From germline, CDR1 is LGHNA and CDR2 YNFKEQ. J lost 6 bases, V lost 3 bases, and 4 bases had no gene match. This CDR3 has 14 amino acids. DNA for the CDR3: TGTGCCAGCAGCCATGAAGGGACTAGAAACATTCAGTACTTC. This translates into CASSHEGTRNIQYF.

This clone was picked up one time. The chain has TRBV11-2 and TRBJ1-5; D gene ambiguous. V shed 6 bases and J shed 3 bases, with 12 bases lying between them. CDR1 is SGHAT, CDR2 FQNNGV, per germline. The length of the CDR3 is 14 residues. CDR3 loop: CASSVDGNNQPQHF. The CDR3 DNA reads TGTGCCAGCAGTGTGGACGGAAACAATCAGCCCCAGCATTTT.

The chain has TRBV6-6 and TRBJ2-3; TRBD1 might be the D (6 bases). The CDR3 sequence is 16 residues long. Looked up from germline, CDR1 is MNHNY and CDR2 is SVGAGI (reference sequence). Trimming removed 6 bases from V and 6 bases from J, with 22 bases in between. The DNA of the CDR3 is TGTGCCAGCAGCCGCCGAAAACAGGGAAAACAGGATACGCAGTATTTT. Translation: CASSRRKQGKQDTQYF.

The genes are TRBV7-8 and TRBJ1-1; possible D gene TRBD1, 5 bases. The CDR3 sequence is 14 residues long. CDR1 is SGHVS, CDR2 FQNEAQ, per germline. V dropped 1 base and J dropped 5 bases, with 11 bases sitting between them. The CDR3: CASSLGQPGTEAFF. The CDR3 nucleotides are TGTGCCAGCAGCTTAGGACAGCCGGGGACTGAAGCTTTCTTT.

This clone occurred once. The V call is TRBV6-6, the J call TRBJ1-4; maybe TRBD1 (6 bases). Germline CDR1 MNHNY, CDR2 SVGAGI (reference sequence). This CDR3 has 14 residues. V was shortened by 7 bases and J by 3 bases, with 12 bases between the two germline ends. The CDR3 coding sequence is TGTGCCAGCAACACAGGGTGGGCTAATGAAAAACTGTTTTTT. Translating it yields CASNTGWANEKLFF.

The chain couples TRBV19 to TRBJ2-5; D is possibly TRBD2 (6 bases). The ends were cut back, 0 bases at V and 2 bases at J, with 13 bases in the middle. The CDR3 sequence is 16 residues long. From germline, CDR1 is LNHDA and CDR2 SQIVND (reference sequence). CDR3 amino acids: CASSIDLSGGQETQYF. The DNA of the CDR3 is TGTGCCAGTAGTATAGATCTCTCCGGAGGGCAAGAGACCCAGTACTTC.

This rearrangement joins TRBV28 to TRBJ1-3, with D maybe TRBD2 (5 bases). TRBJ2-2 explains the end of the DNA better; the J call may be wrong. The CDR3 consists of 15 residues. Germline V gives CDR1 MDHEN, CDR2 SYDVKM. In nucleotides, the CDR3 is TGTGCCAGCAGCCCCGCGGGTGGTATTGGGGGGGAGCTGTTTTTT. It encodes CASSPAGGIGGELFF.

This chain joins TRBV9 and TRBJ1-2, with D possibly being TRBD1 (5 bases). The V and J ends lost 3 bases and 5 bases respectively, with 14 bases between them. The CDR3 has 14 amino acids. The germline CDR1 and CDR2 sequences are SGDLS and YYNGEE. The CDR3 nucleotides read TGTGCCAGCAGCGGGGGGACGGTATTTTATGGCTACACCTTC. Residues: CASSGGTVFYGYTF.

This chain uses TRBV2 with TRBJ2-7, with a possible D match to TRBD2 (5 bases). This CDR3 contains 12 residues. Germline V gene sequence: CDR1 SNHLY, CDR2 FYNNEI. V lost 11 bases and J lost 2, with 13 bases in between. The CDR3 here is CAGRGRPYEQYF. CDR3 nucleotides: TGTGCCGGCCGGGGTAGACCCTACGAGCAGTACTTC.

The rearrangement joins TRBV5-4 to TRBJ1-2; TRBD1 might be the D (6 bases). The CDR3 is 15 residues long. CDR1 is SGHNT, CDR2 YYREEE, per germline (reference sequence). V shed 4 bases and J shed 4 bases, with 17 bases lying between them. The CDR3 loop is CASSQKTGLGYGYTF. The CDR3 nucleotides read TGTGCCAGCAGCCAAAAGACAGGTTTGGGCTATGGCTACACCTTC.

The chain employs TRBV6-1 and TRBJ1-2; D not certain. The CDR3 contains 15 residues. With 4 bases removed from V and 2 bases from J, the gap between germline ends came to 14 bases. The germline V gene encodes CDR1 MNHNS and CDR2 SASEGT. CDR3 DNA sequence: TGTGCCAGCAGTGTATCCCTCGTGGGGAACTATGGCTACACCTTC. Amino acid sequence: CASSVSLVGNYGYTF.

The CDR3 DNA reads TGTGCCAGCTCACCACAGAGCAGGGATCGGGGTGGCTACACCTTC. This sequence encodes CASSPQSRDRGGYTF. V gene TRBV18 combines with J gene TRBJ1-2; the D gene is possibly TRBD1 (5 bases). V dropped 1 base and J dropped 7 bases, with 16 bases sitting between them. The germline gives CDR1 KGHSH, CDR2 LQKENI. The CDR3 is 15 amino acids.